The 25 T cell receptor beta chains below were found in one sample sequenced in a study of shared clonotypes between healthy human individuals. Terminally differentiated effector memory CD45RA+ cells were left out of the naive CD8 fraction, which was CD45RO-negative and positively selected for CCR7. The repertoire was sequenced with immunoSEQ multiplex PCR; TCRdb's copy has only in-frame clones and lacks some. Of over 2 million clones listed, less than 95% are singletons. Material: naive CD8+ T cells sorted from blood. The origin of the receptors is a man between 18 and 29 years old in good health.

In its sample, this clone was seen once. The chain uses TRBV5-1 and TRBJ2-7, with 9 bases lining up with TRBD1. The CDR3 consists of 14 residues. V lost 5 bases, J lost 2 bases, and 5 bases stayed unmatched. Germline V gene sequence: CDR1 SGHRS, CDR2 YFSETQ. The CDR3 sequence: CASRQGQGTYEQYF. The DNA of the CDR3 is TGCGCCAGCAGACAGGGACAGGGAACCTACGAGCAGTACTTC.

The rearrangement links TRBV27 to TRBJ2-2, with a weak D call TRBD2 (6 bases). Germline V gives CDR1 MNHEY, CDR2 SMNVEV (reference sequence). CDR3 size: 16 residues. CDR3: CASGDLRVLNTGELFF. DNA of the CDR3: TGTGCTTCGGGGGACCTTAGGGTCCTCAACACCGGGGAGCTGTTTTTT.

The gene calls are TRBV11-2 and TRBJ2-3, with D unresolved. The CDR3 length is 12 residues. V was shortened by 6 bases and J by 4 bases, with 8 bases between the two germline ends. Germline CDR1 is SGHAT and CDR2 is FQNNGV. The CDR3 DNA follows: TGTGCCAGCAGAACCGAGGCAGATACGCAGTATTTT. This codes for CASRTEADTQYF.

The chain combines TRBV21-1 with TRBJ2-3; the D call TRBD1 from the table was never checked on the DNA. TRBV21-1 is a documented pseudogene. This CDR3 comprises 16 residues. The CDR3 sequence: CASSKKKSEGAYTQYF. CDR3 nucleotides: TGTGCCAGCAGCAAAAAGAAGTCGGAGGGGGCGTATACGCAGTATTTT.

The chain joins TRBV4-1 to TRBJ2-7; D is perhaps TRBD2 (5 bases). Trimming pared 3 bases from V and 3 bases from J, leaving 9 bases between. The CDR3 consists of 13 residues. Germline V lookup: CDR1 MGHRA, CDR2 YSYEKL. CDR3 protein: CASSQPSGYEQYF. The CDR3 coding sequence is TGCGCCAGCAGCCAGCCCAGCGGCTACGAGCAGTACTTC.

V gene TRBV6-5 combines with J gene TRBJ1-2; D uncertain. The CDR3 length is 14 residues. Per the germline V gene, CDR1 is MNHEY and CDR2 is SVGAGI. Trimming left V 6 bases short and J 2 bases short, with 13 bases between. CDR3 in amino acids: CASSSDFLNYGYTF. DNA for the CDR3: TGTGCCAGCAGCTCGGATTTTCTCAACTATGGCTACACCTTC.

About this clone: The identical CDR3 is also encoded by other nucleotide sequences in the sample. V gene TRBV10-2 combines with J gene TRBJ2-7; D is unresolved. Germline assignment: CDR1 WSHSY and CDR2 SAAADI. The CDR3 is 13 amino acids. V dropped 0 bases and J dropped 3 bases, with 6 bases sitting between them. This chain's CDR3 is CASSESYGYEQYF. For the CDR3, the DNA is TGCGCCAGCAGTGAGTCGTACGGCTACGAGCAGTACTTC.

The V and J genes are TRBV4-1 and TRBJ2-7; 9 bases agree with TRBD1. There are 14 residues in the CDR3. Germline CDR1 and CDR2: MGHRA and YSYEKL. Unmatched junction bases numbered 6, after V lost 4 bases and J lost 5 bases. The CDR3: CASSPRDRVNEQYF. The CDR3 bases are TGCGCCAGCAGCCCGCGGGACAGGGTCAACGAGCAGTACTTC.

CDR3 residues: CASSLGPESPAEAFF. Here the CDR3 DNA reads TGTGCCAGCAGCTTAGGCCCAGAGTCCCCGGCTGAAGCTTTCTTT. The chain employs TRBV13 and TRBJ1-1; D call uncertain. The germline V gene has CDR1 PRHDT and CDR2 FYEKMQ (reference sequence). Trimming pared 0 bases from V and 6 bases from J, leaving 14 bases between. The CDR3 sequence is 15 residues long. Filled out from reference TRBV13 and TRBJ1-1, the complete variable domain reads AAGVIQSPRHLIKEKRETATLKCYPIPRHDTVYWYQQGPGQDPQFLISFYEKMQSDKGSIPDRFSAQQFSDYHSELNMSSLELGDSALYFCASSLGPESPAEAFFGQGTRLTVV.

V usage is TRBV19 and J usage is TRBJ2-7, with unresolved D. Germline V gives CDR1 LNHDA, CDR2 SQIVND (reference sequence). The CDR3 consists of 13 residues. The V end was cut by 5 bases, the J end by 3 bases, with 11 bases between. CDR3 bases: TGTGCCAGTAGTGCCCGCCTCGACTACGAGCAGTACTTC. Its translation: CASSARLDYEQYF.

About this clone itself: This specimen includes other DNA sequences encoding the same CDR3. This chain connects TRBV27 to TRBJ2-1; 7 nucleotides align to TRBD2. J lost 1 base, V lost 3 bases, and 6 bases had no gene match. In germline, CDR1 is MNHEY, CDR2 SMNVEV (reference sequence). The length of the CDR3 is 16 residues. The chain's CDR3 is CASSFSAGESYNEQFF. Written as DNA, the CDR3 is TGTGCCAGCAGTTTTTCGGCGGGAGAGTCCTACAATGAGCAGTTCTTC.

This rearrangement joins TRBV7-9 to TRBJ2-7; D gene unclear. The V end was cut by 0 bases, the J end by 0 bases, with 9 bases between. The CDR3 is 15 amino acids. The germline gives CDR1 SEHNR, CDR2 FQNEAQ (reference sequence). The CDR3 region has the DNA TGTGCCAGCAGCTTAGCGATAGGCAGCTCCTACGAGCAGTACTTC. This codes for CASSLAIGSSYEQYF.

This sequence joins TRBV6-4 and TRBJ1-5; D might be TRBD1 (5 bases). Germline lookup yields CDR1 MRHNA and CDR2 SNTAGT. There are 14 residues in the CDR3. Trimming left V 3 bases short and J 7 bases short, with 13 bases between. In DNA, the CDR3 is TGTGCCAGCAGTGATGGCGGGGGTCAACAGCCCCAGCATTTT. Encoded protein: CASSDGGGQQPQHF.

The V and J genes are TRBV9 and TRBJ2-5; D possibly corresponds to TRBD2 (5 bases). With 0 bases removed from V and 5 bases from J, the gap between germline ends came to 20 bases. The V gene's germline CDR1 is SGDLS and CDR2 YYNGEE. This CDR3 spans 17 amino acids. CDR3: CASSVDPYGELSETQYF. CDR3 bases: TGTGCCAGCAGCGTAGATCCCTATGGGGAGCTCTCGGAGACCCAGTACTTC.

CDR3 region: CASSLRGYTEAFF. The CDR3 nucleotides read TGTGCCAGCAGCCTTAGGGGGTACACTGAAGCTTTCTTT. The chain has TRBV5-4 and TRBJ1-1, with a weak D call TRBD1 (6 bases). Trimming took off 4 bases at V and 3 bases at J, with 10 bases between the two ends. CDR1 and CDR2 (germline): SGHNT, YYREEE (reference sequence). The CDR3 consists of 13 residues. Variable domain in full (rest from reference TRBV5-4 and TRBJ1-1): ETGVTQSPTHLIKTRGQQVTLRCSSQSGHNTVSWYQQALGQGPQFIFQYYREEENGRGNFPPRFSGLQFPNYSSELNVNALELDDSALYLCASSLRGYTEAFFGQGTRLTVV.

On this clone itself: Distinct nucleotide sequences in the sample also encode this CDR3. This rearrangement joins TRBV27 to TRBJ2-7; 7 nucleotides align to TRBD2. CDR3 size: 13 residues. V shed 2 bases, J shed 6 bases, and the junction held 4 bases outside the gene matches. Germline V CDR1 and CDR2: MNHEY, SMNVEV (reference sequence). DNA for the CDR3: TGTGCCAGCAGTTTAGTGGGGGGGAGCGAGCAGTACTTC. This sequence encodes CASSLVGGSEQYF.

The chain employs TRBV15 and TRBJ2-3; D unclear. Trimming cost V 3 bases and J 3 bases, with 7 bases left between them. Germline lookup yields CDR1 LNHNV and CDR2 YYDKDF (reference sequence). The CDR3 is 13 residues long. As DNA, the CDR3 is TGTGCCACCAGCAGTTGGAAAACAGATACGCAGTATTTT. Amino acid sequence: CATSSWKTDTQYF.

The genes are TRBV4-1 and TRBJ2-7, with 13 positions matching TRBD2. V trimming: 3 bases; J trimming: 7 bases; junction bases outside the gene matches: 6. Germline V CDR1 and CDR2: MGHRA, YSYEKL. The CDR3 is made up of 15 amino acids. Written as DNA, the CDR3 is TGCGCCAGCAGCCACAGACTAGCGGGGGGTTGGGAGCAGTACTTC. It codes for CASSHRLAGGWEQYF.

The CDR3 nucleotides read TGCGCCAGCAGCTTGCGGGCTTCCACAGATACGCAGTATTTT. This gives the protein CASSLRASTDTQYF. The chain links TRBV5-1 to TRBJ2-3; D unclear. Germline V gene sequence: CDR1 SGHRS, CDR2 YFSETQ. V was shortened by 1 base and J by 2 bases, with 8 bases between the two germline ends. There are 14 residues in the CDR3.

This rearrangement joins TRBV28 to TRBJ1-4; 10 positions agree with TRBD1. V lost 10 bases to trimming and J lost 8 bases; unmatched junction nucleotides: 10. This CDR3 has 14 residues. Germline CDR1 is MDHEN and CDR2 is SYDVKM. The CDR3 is CATRWTGGREKLFF. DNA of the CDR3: TGTGCCACCCGATGGACAGGGGGAAGAGAAAAACTGTTTTTT.

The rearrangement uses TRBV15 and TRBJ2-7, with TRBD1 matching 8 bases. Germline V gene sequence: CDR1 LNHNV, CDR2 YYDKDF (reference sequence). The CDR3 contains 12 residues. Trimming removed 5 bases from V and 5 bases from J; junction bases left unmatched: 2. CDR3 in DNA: TGTGCCACCAGCGGGGACAGGCACGAGCAGTACTTC. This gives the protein CATSGDRHEQYF.

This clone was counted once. The CDR3 sequence is CASRSVTNEQFF. The CDR3 bases are TGTGCCAGCAGATCGGTCACCAATGAGCAGTTCTTC. The chain couples TRBV7-9 to TRBJ2-1; no definite D call. CDR1 SEHNR and CDR2 FQNEAQ come from the germline V gene (reference sequence). This CDR3 comprises 12 residues. V was clipped by 6 bases and J by 6 bases, with 9 bases between them.

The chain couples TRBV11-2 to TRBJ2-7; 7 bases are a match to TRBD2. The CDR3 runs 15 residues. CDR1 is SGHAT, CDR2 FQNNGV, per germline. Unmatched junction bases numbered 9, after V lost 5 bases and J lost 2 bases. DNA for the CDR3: TGTGCCAGCAGCCTGGCCGCGGGAGTAACCTACGAGCAGTACTTC. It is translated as CASSLAAGVTYEQYF.

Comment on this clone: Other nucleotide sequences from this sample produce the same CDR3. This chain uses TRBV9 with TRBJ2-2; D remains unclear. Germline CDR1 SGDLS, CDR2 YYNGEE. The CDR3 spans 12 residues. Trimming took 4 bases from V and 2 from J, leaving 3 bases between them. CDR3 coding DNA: TGTGCCAGCAGCCTTAACACCGGGGAGCTGTTTTTT. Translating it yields CASSLNTGELFF.

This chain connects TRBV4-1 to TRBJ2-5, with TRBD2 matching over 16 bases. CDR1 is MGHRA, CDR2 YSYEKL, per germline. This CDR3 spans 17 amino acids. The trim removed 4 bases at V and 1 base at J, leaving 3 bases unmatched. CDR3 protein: CASSPGTSGGAQETQYF. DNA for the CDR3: TGCGCCAGCAGCCCCGGGACTAGCGGGGGGGCCCAAGAGACCCAGTACTTC.